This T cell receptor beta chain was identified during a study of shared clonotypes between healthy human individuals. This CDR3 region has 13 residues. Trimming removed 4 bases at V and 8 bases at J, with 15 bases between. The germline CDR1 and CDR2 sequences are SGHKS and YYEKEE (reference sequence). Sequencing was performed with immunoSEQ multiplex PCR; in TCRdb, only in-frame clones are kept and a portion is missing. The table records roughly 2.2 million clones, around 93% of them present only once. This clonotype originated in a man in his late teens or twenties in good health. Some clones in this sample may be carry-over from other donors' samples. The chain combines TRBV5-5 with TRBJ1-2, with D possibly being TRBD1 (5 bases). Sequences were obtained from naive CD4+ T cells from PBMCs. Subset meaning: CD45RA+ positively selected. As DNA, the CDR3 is TGTGCCAGCAGCGTTCAGGGTTTAGAGGGCTACACCTTC. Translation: CASSVQGLEGYTF.